A selection of T cell receptor beta chains follows, all from one sample in a study of beta chain features in type 1 diabetes. Assay used: immunoSEQ multiplex PCR; TCRdb lists only in-frame clones, some missing. The sample lists roughly 290,000 clones, roughly 15% occurring once. The sample was naive CD4+ T cells from blood. Receptors were obtained from a man younger than 35 with type 1 diabetes. Each CDR3 is given without its conserved first and last residue. Not every row has a clone size; where given, it reads once, few, many or a size class.

clone size | V gene | CDR3 protein
- | TRBV29-1 | SAGQGRSGYT
- | TRBV7-9 | ASGGRELF
- | TRBV27 | AGTRLARYEQY
- | TRBV5-4 | ASSMRQLGDTQY
- | TRBV7-9 | ASSSDRGFPSMSGYT
- | TRBV4-3 | ASSQDLARIDTQY
few | TRBV6-5 | ASSYSRDYEQY
few | TRBV5-4 | AESSGHEQF
- | TRBV5-5 | ASSIRGRFSEQF
few | TRBV10-1 | ASSSGGGLDNEQF
few | TRBV6-5 | ASSSNRDRGEQY
few | TRBV28 | ASSFSQGYSNQPQH
few | TRBV18 | ASSPGLMSETQY
few | TRBV5-1 | ASSFQDRSSYNEQF
once | TRBV28 | ASSLGGGWPQH
- | TRBV30 | AWSTTSAPQGTQY
few | TRBV9 | ASSGWTGQDTEAF